One and the same sample provided the 28 T cell receptor beta chains below, sequenced in a study of T-cell memory formation after mild COVID-19. TCRdb passed the 5' RACE reads through MiXCR, listing each CDR3 protein once. Among 140,000 or so distinct CDR3 sequences listed, 11% to 15% were seen once. The source material was PBMCs or a T cell subset sorted from them (not recorded which). These receptors came from an adult woman who had mild COVID-19 (a few samples of this study predate the infection). Cell type and time point are not known.

The chain employs TRBV20-1 and TRBJ2-6; D is unresolved. V was clipped by 3 bases and J by 0 bases, with 6 bases between them. The CDR3 spans 14 residues. In germline, CDR1 is DFQATT, CDR2 SNEGSKA (reference sequence). This chain's CDR3 is CSARESSGANVLTF. The CDR3 coding sequence is TGCAGTGCTAGGGAGAGCTCTGGGGCCAACGTCCTGACTTTC.

The V call is TRBV7-3, the J call TRBJ2-3, with D unresolved. V was pared by 5 bases and J by 1 base, with 7 bases between. There are 13 residues in the CDR3. Germline values: CDR1 SGHTA, CDR2 FQGTGA. In nucleotides, the CDR3 is TGTGCCAGCAGCGGAACAGGCACAGATACGCAGTATTTT. As protein: CASSGTGTDTQYF.

This clonotype was recorded a few times. The CDR3 protein is CSARNSGAARADTQYF. Here the CDR3 DNA reads TGCAGTGCTAGGAATTCGGGAGCGGCCCGGGCTGATACGCAGTATTTT. This chain links TRBV20-1 with TRBJ2-3, with D perhaps TRBD2 (6 bases). V lost 3 bases to trimming and J lost 6 bases, with 22 bases between them. Germline-derived CDR1 and CDR2 are DFQATT and SNEGSKA (reference sequence). The length of the CDR3 is 16 residues.

DNA for the CDR3: TGCAGTGCTAGAGATATGTCGTCTCGACCGAGAGAGGGGGGGATCTACGAGCAGTACTTC. Protein: CSARDMSSRPREGGIYEQYF. The chain employs TRBV20-1 and TRBJ2-7, with D tentatively TRBD2 (7 bases). Trimming cost V 0 bases and J 3 bases, with 30 bases left between them. The length of the CDR3 is 20 residues. Germline V gene sequence: CDR1 DFQATT, CDR2 SNEGSKA (reference sequence).

This clonotype was seen only a few times. V and J are TRBV27 and TRBJ2-7; 7 bases align to TRBD1. The germline V gene encodes CDR1 MNHEY and CDR2 SMNVEV (reference sequence). CDR3 length: 15 amino acids. V shed 4 bases, J shed 7 bases, and the junction held 13 bases outside the gene matches. CDR3: CASSSPSDRVWEQYF. The CDR3 nucleotides are TGTGCCAGCAGTTCTCCAAGCGACAGGGTATGGGAGCAGTACTTC.

A few counts support this clonotype. This chain joins TRBV4-3 and TRBJ2-7; 13 bases match TRBD2. This CDR3 is 15 amino acids long. CDR1 and CDR2 from the germline V gene are LGHNA and YSLEER. V shed 3 bases, J shed 6 bases, and the junction held 5 bases outside the gene matches. As DNA, the CDR3 is TGCGCCAGCAGCCACCAGACTAGCGGGAGGACCGAGCAGTACTTC. This sequence encodes CASSHQTSGRTEQYF.

This clonotype was observed a few times. The gene calls are TRBV12-3 or TRBV12-4 and TRBJ1-5, with TRBD1 matching over 7 bases. The CDR3 is 16 residues long. The V segment lost 6 bases and the J segment 3 bases; nucleotides outside the gene matches: 11. This CDR3 reads CASRQRGTANNQPQHF. CDR3 sequence (DNA): TGTGCCAGCAGGCAGAGAGGGACAGCCAACAATCAGCCCCAGCATTTT.

This sequence joins TRBV11-2 and TRBJ1-2; D may be TRBD1 (5 bases). Trimming stripped 2 bases from V and 2 bases from J, with 6 bases between. Germline V gene lookup returns CDR1 SGHAT and CDR2 FQNNGV. The CDR3 length is 13 residues. In DNA form, the CDR3 reads TGTGCCAGCAGCTTATCAGGGAACTATGGCTACACCTTC. It is translated as CASSLSGNYGYTF.

Only a few counts were recorded for this clonotype. For the CDR3, the DNA is TGTGCCAGCAGCCAAGGAGACTCGTCCAATGAGCAGTTCTTC. Protein sequence: CASSQGDSSNEQFF. J is TRBJ2-1 and V is TRBV4-2; D is uncertain. Trimming removed 1 base from V and 6 bases from J, with 10 bases in between. Germline V lookup: CDR1 LGHNA, CDR2 YNFKEQ. The CDR3 loop spans 14 amino acids.

The rearrangement links TRBV10-3 to TRBJ2-3; D uncertain. This CDR3 contains 13 residues. The V and J ends lost 7 bases and 4 bases respectively, with 12 bases between them. Germline values: CDR1 ENHRY, CDR2 SYGVKD. In DNA, the CDR3 is TGTGCCATCAAGCCCGATTCCGCAGATACGCAGTATTTT. It specifies CAIKPDSADTQYF.

This clonotype was detected only a few times. The chain uses TRBV12-3 or TRBV12-4 and TRBJ1-2; D not resolved. This CDR3 contains 12 residues. Trimming took 7 bases from V and 7 from J, leaving 13 bases between them. CDR3 nucleotides: TGTGCCAGCAACCTCGGGATTTTTGGCTACACCTTC. Protein: CASNLGIFGYTF.

The rearrangement uses TRBV6-5 and TRBJ2-1; TRBD2 agrees at 8 bases. The junction had 3 bases not matched to a gene; V was cut back by 4 bases and J by 10 bases. This CDR3 spans 12 amino acids. CDR1 and CDR2 from the germline V gene are MNHEY and SVGAGI. Here the CDR3 reads CASSFSGKEQFF. The DNA of the CDR3 is TGTGCCAGCAGTTTTAGCGGGAAAGAGCAGTTCTTC.

V is TRBV9 and J is TRBJ1-4; perhaps TRBD1 as D (5 bases). The CDR3 sequence is 17 residues long. Trimming stripped 4 bases from V and 2 bases from J, with 18 bases between. Per germline, CDR1 SGDLS and CDR2 YYNGEE. The CDR3 bases are TGTGCCAGCAGCCCCCGGAGGGGATTCACGACTAATGAAAAACTGTTTTTT. This codes for CASSPRRGFTTNEKLFF.

This rearrangement joins TRBV3-1 to TRBJ2-7, with D tentatively TRBD2 (6 bases). Germline loops: CDR1 LGHDT, CDR2 YNNKEL (reference sequence). The CDR3 is 13 residues long. The ends were cut back, 5 bases at V and 7 bases at J, with 15 bases in the middle. CDR3 loop: CASSGGDRFEQYF. CDR3 DNA sequence: TGTGCCAGCAGCGGCGGGGACCGATTTGAGCAGTACTTC.

This clonotype was recorded a few times. V and J are TRBV3-1 and TRBJ2-7; 7 bases fit TRBD2. The CDR3 runs to 17 residues. The trim removed 1 base at V and 0 bases at J, leaving 9 bases unmatched. Germline V gene sequence: CDR1 LGHDT, CDR2 YNNKEL (reference sequence). CDR3 DNA: TGTGCCAGCAGCCAAGTTGGGTTGGAGCGGGGCTCCTACGAGCAGTACTTC. Encoded protein: CASSQVGLERGSYEQYF.

The rearrangement uses TRBV4-1 and TRBJ2-1, with 8 positions matching TRBD2. The CDR3 has 17 amino acids. Germline assignment: CDR1 MGHRA and CDR2 YSYEKL. The trim removed 3 bases at V and 4 bases at J, leaving 11 bases unmatched. CDR3 coding DNA: TGCGCCAGCAGCCAGCGACCTCCTAGCGGGTCTTACAATGAGCAGTTCTTC. Translated: CASSQRPPSGSYNEQFF.

The V call is TRBV7-9, the J call TRBJ1-1, with TRBD1 as a possible D gene (5 bases). The CDR3 covers 14 residues. The V gene's germline CDR1 is SEHNR and CDR2 FQNEAQ (reference sequence). Trimming took off 4 bases at V and 1 base at J, with 10 bases between the two ends. CDR3 protein: CASSWRGPNTEAFF. CDR3 DNA: TGTGCCAGCAGCTGGAGGGGACCGAACACTGAAGCTTTCTTT. The full variable domain, in which reference TRBV7-9 and TRBJ1-1 provide the parts outside the CDR3, is DTGVSQNPRHKITKRGQNVTFRCDPISEHNRLYWYRQTLGQGPEFLTYFQNEAQLEKSRLLSDRFSAERPKGSFSTLEIQRTEQGDSAMYLCASSWRGPNTEAFFGQGTRLTVV.

This clonotype has a handful of counts. V and J are TRBV3-1 and TRBJ1-1; D unresolved. Trimming took 4 bases from V and 1 from J, leaving 19 bases between them. The germline gives CDR1 LGHDT, CDR2 YNNKEL (reference sequence). The CDR3 consists of 17 residues. The CDR3 nucleotides are TGTGCCAGCAGCCCGACACTCAATCGTAGACGGAACACTGAAGCTTTCTTT. This sequence encodes CASSPTLNRRRNTEAFF.

This clonotype was recorded many times. The gene calls are TRBV7-9 and TRBJ2-3; the D is unclear. The V gene's germline CDR1 is SEHNR and CDR2 FQNEAQ (reference sequence). Trimming removed 4 bases at V and 1 base at J, with 9 bases between. This CDR3 spans 14 amino acids. The CDR3 spells CASSSVSGTDTQYF. The CDR3 DNA is TGTGCCAGCAGCTCAGTAAGCGGCACAGATACGCAGTATTTT. The full variable domain, with the rest looked up from reference TRBV7-9 and TRBJ2-3, is DTGVSQNPRHKITKRGQNVTFRCDPISEHNRLYWYRQTLGQGPEFLTYFQNEAQLEKSRLLSDRFSAERPKGSFSTLEIQRTEQGDSAMYLCASSSVSGTDTQYFGPGTRLTVL.

This clonotype was observed a few times. The CDR3 nucleotides are TGTGCCAGCAGCTTGGAAAGGGCGGACCTCCAAGAGACCCAGTACTTC. It codes for CASSLERADLQETQYF. The chain is built from TRBV7-9 and TRBJ2-5; D call uncertain. CDR1 SEHNR and CDR2 FQNEAQ come from the germline V gene (reference sequence). V was shortened by 3 bases and J by 1 base, with 15 bases between the two germline ends. This CDR3 is built from 16 residues.

This clonotype was seen only a few times. V usage is TRBV6-5 and J usage is TRBJ2-2, with D hard to call. V lost 2 bases and J lost 6, with 4 bases in between. Per the germline V gene, CDR1 is MNHEY and CDR2 is SVGAGI. The CDR3 is 12 residues long. CDR3 protein: CASSYPSGELFF. The CDR3 DNA reads as TGTGCCAGCAGTTACCCTTCCGGGGAGCTGTTTTTT.

This clonotype was detected many times. The V call is TRBV6-5, the J call TRBJ1-1, with 8 bases matching TRBD1. The V gene end was trimmed by 6 bases and the J gene end by 1 base; junction bases not matched to a gene: 13. CDR1 MNHEY and CDR2 SVGAGI come from the germline V gene. This CDR3 has 17 residues. The CDR3 protein is CASSLVTGGGPNTEAFF. CDR3 nucleotide sequence: TGTGCCAGCAGCTTGGTCACAGGGGGGGGGCCGAACACTGAAGCTTTCTTT.

There are a few counts of this clonotype. The chain carries TRBV10-3 and TRBJ1-1; perhaps TRBD1 as D (5 bases). Germline V CDR1 and CDR2: ENHRY, SYGVKD. V dropped 6 bases and J dropped 3 bases, with 11 bases sitting between them. The CDR3 sequence is 13 residues long. The CDR3, as DNA: TGTGCCATCAGGGGGGGGACGGACACTGAAGCTTTCTTT. Its protein product is CAIRGGTDTEAFF.

The J gene is TRBJ2-2, the V gene TRBV5-1; 7 nucleotides agree with TRBD1. CDR3 length equals 14 residues. Germline loops: CDR1 SGHRS, CDR2 YFSETQ. V was pared by 2 bases and J by 10 bases, with 8 bases of the junction left unmatched. The CDR3 DNA follows: TGCGCCAGCAGCTTAATTTCCGGGACAGAGGAGCTGTTTTTT. Encoded protein: CASSLISGTEELFF. Complete variable domain (other parts from reference TRBV5-1 and TRBJ2-2): KAGVTQTPRYLIKTRGQQVTLSCSPISGHRSVSWYQQTPGQGLQFLFEYFSETQRNKGNFPGRFSGRQFSNSRSEMNVSTLELGDSALYLCASSLISGTEELFFGEGSRLTVL.

This clonotype has more than one count but fewer than ten. The V and J genes are TRBV15 and TRBJ1-5; possibly TRBD1 for D (5 bases). The CDR3 runs to 17 residues. Looked up from germline, CDR1 is LNHNV and CDR2 is YYDKDF (reference sequence). Deletions cut 0 bases from V and 1 base from J, with 13 bases between. CDR3 in amino acids: CATSRERQGSSNQPQHF. DNA of the CDR3: TGTGCCACCAGCAGAGAGAGGCAGGGCTCGAGCAATCAGCCCCAGCATTTT.

This clonotype was observed a few times. The rearrangement links TRBV6-1 to TRBJ1-5; D is possibly TRBD1 (6 bases). CDR3 size: 15 residues. Germline V gene sequence: CDR1 MNHNS, CDR2 SASEGT. Trimming took off 3 bases at V and 3 bases at J, with 12 bases between the two ends. This chain's CDR3 is CASSDPQGYNQPQHF. CDR3 nucleotides: TGTGCCAGCAGTGACCCACAGGGTTACAATCAGCCCCAGCATTTT.

The CDR3 coding sequence is TGCGCCAGCAGCCCTCGAACGCCTAGCGGGAGCACAGATACGCAGTATTTT. Translating gives CASSPRTPSGSTDTQYF. The chain links TRBV4-3 to TRBJ2-3, with 8 bases lining up with TRBD2. CDR3 length: 17 amino acids. Trimming cost V 4 bases and J 0 bases; bases outside gene matches: 9. The V gene's germline CDR1 is LGHNA and CDR2 YSLEER.

The rearrangement uses TRBV6-6 and TRBJ1-1; 8 nucleotides line up with TRBD1. Trimming at V came to 10 bases and at J to 4 bases, leaving 2 bases not matched to a gene. Germline CDR1 and CDR2: MNHNY and SVGAGI (reference sequence). The CDR3 loop spans 11 amino acids. CDR3 coding DNA: TGTGCCACCCAGGGGGCCACTGAAGCTTTCTTT. Encoded protein: CATQGATEAFF.